This passage covers 20 T cell receptor beta chains from one sample sequenced in a study of cytomegalovirus exposure and HLA in healthy donors. PCR involved 60 Vbeta and 13 Jbeta primers. Clones were sequenced by immunoSEQ multiplex PCR, and TCRdb holds only the in-frame ones, with some missing. The sample has fewer than 200,000 clones, about four fifths seen once. The sequencing input was PBMCs. The source of these receptors is a woman under 30 in good health and CMV-seropositive.

The CDR3 nucleotides are TGTGCCAGCAGCTACCCCGGGACTAGCGGCGACGAGCAGTACTTC. This codes for CASSYPGTSGDEQYF. V gene TRBV6-5 combines with J gene TRBJ2-7; TRBD2 matches at 11 bases. The V and J ends lost 6 bases and 5 bases, in that order; junction bases with no gene match: 9. Germline CDR1 and CDR2: MNHEY and SVGAGI. This CDR3 is 15 amino acids long.

The V call is TRBV9, the J call TRBJ2-3; 7 bases map to TRBD2. V lost 0 bases, J lost 0 bases, and 4 bases stayed unmatched. CDR3 length: 16 amino acids. CDR1 is SGDLS, CDR2 YYNGEE, per germline. The CDR3 DNA is TGTGCCAGCAGCGTAGCAGCGGGGATCAGCACAGATACGCAGTATTTT. Its translation: CASSVAAGISTDTQYF. Based on the CDR3 plus reference TRBV9 and TRBJ2-3, the full variable domain is DSGVTQTPKHLITATGQRVTLRCSPRSGDLSVYWYQQSLDQGLQFLIQYYNGEERAKGNILERFSAQQFPDLHSELNLSSLELGDSALYFCASSVAAGISTDTQYFGPGTRLTVL.

The CDR3 DNA follows: TGTGCCAGCAGCTCCCTAGGTCGGGGGGGAAAAGAGACCCAGTACTTC. It encodes CASSSLGRGGKETQYF. The rearrangement links TRBV7-8 to TRBJ2-5, with 8 nucleotides matching TRBD2. The ends lost 4 bases at V and 3 bases at J; junction bases unmatched: 10. The CDR3 has 16 residues. The germline CDR1 and CDR2 sequences are SGHVS and FQNEAQ.

The rearrangement uses TRBV10-3 and TRBJ2-7; TRBD1 agrees at 7 bases. The trim removed 2 bases at V and 2 bases at J, leaving 6 bases unmatched. Germline V gene sequence: CDR1 ENHRY, CDR2 SYGVKD. CDR3 length equals 15 residues. CDR3 DNA sequence: TGTGCCATCAGTGAGAGACAGGGATTGCCCTACGAGCAGTACTTC. This gives the protein CAISERQGLPYEQYF.

The J gene is TRBJ2-5, the V gene TRBV5-4; 8 bases align to TRBD1. CDR3 length: 15 amino acids. V lost 1 base, J lost 3 bases, and 5 bases stayed unmatched. Germline CDR1 and CDR2: SGHNT and YYREEE (reference sequence). Written as DNA, the CDR3 is TGTGCCAGCAGCTTGCGGACAGGGTCGAAAGAGACCCAGTACTTC. The encoded protein is CASSLRTGSKETQYF.

Here the CDR3 DNA reads TGTGCCATCAGTGAGTCCCTGGCAGGGGGGTCAGATACGCAGTATTTT. The encoded protein is CAISESLAGGSDTQYF. The chain couples TRBV10-3 to TRBJ2-3; the D gene is possibly TRBD1 (7 bases). The V and J ends lost 0 bases and 4 bases respectively, with 14 bases between them. The CDR3 extends over 16 amino acids. Germline-derived CDR1 and CDR2 are ENHRY and SYGVKD.

This chain joins TRBV10-3 and TRBJ1-5, with 8 positions matching TRBD1. Germline CDR1 and CDR2: ENHRY and SYGVKD. This CDR3 spans 15 amino acids. J lost 2 bases, V lost 5 bases, and 5 bases had no gene match. In nucleotides, the CDR3 is TGTGCCATCAGTCAGCAACAGGGGGGCAATCAGCCCCAGCATTTT. Amino acid sequence: CAISQQQGGNQPQHF.

The chain joins TRBV27 to TRBJ2-3; 9 positions agree with TRBD2. Germline V gene sequence: CDR1 MNHEY, CDR2 SMNVEV (reference sequence). Unmatched junction bases numbered 3, after V lost 6 bases and J lost 5 bases. CDR3 length: 13 amino acids. CDR3 loop: CASRTSGGDTQYF. The CDR3 region has the DNA TGTGCCAGCAGGACTAGCGGTGGAGATACGCAGTATTTT.

This rearrangement joins TRBV11-3 to TRBJ2-1; 8 positions match TRBD1. Germline values: CDR1 SGHNT, CDR2 YENEEA. The ends lost 8 bases at V and 3 bases at J; junction bases unmatched: 6. The CDR3 covers 14 residues. DNA for the CDR3: TGTGCCAGCTCCCGACAGGGGCGCTACAATGAGCAGTTCTTC. This gives the protein CASSRQGRYNEQFF.

V is TRBV30 and J is TRBJ1-1; D not certain. The germline V and J ends were trimmed by 0 bases and 6 bases, with 11 bases remaining between them. Germline CDR1 reads GTSNPN; CDR2 reads SVGIG (reference sequence). The CDR3 covers 13 residues. CDR3: CAWSVTGRSEAFF. The CDR3 DNA follows: TGTGCCTGGAGTGTAACGGGGAGGTCTGAAGCTTTCTTT.

The V call is TRBV6-1, the J call TRBJ1-1; D is undetermined. Germline-derived CDR1 and CDR2 are MNHNS and SASEGT. The CDR3 is made up of 13 amino acids. V lost 6 bases to trimming and J lost 1 base, with 9 bases between them. The CDR3 nucleotides are TGTGCCAGCAGCCCCGAGGAGAACACTGAAGCTTTCTTT. Protein sequence: CASSPEENTEAFF.

The chain recombines TRBV6-5 with TRBJ1-1; possibly TRBD1 for D (6 bases). The CDR3 runs to 13 residues. Looked up from germline, CDR1 is MNHEY and CDR2 is SVGAGI. Trimming shortened V by 8 bases and J by 3 bases, and 13 bases separated the two germline ends. The CDR3 is CASGRGQYTEAFF. The CDR3 DNA follows: TGTGCCAGCGGCCGAGGACAGTACACTGAAGCTTTCTTT.

The chain has TRBV29-1 and TRBJ2-7; D perhaps matches TRBD1 (7 bases). The CDR3 has 13 residues. Germline assignment: CDR1 SQVTM and CDR2 ANQGSEA. Between the trimmed V and J ends, which lost 7 bases and 0 bases, there was a span of 13 bases. The CDR3: CSGGGDSSYEQYF. The CDR3 DNA reads as TGCAGCGGAGGAGGGGACAGCTCCTACGAGCAGTACTTC.

The V gene is TRBV6-5, the J gene TRBJ1-1; 10 bases map to TRBD1. The CDR3 loop spans 16 amino acids. Germline values: CDR1 MNHEY, CDR2 SVGAGI. V lost 4 bases, J lost 4 bases, and 9 bases stayed unmatched. The CDR3 DNA reads as TGTGCCAGCAGTTGGCGGACAGGGGGATCGGTCACTGAAGCTTTCTTT. Translation: CASSWRTGGSVTEAFF.

The chain has TRBV27 and TRBJ1-6; 12 bases are shared with TRBD1. Trimming cost V 7 bases and J 9 bases; bases outside gene matches: 4. The CDR3 is 14 amino acids. CDR1 is MNHEY, CDR2 SMNVEV, per germline (reference sequence). CDR3 DNA sequence: TGTGCCAGCACCGGGACAGGGGGCTTTTCACCCCTCCACTTT. It is translated as CASTGTGGFSPLHF.

The chain links TRBV4-1 to TRBJ1-2; TRBD1 aligns across 9 bases. Germline loops: CDR1 MGHRA, CDR2 YSYEKL. This CDR3 has 15 residues. Trimming at V came to 0 bases and at J to 3 bases, leaving 2 bases not matched to a gene. The CDR3 region has the DNA TGCGCCAGCAGCCAAGATACAGGGGGCTACTATGGCTACACCTTC. Translating it yields CASSQDTGGYYGYTF.

The V gene is TRBV7-2, the J gene TRBJ2-5; 8 bases agree with TRBD2. This CDR3 contains 16 residues. V lost 2 bases, J lost 4 bases, and 9 bases stayed unmatched. The germline V gene has CDR1 SGHTA and CDR2 FQGNSA. CDR3 sequence reads: CASSLLSGGGGETQYF. CDR3 nucleotides: TGTGCCAGCAGCTTACTCAGCGGGGGTGGGGGAGAGACCCAGTACTTC. Full variable domain (remainder filled in from reference TRBV7-2 and TRBJ2-5): GAGVSQSPSNKVTEKGKDVELRCDPISGHTALYWYRQSLGQGLEFLIYFQGNSAPDKSGLPSDRFSAERTGGSVSTLTIQRTQQEDSAVYLCASSLLSGGGGETQYFGPGTRLLVL.

The gene calls are TRBV11-2 and TRBJ2-7; maybe TRBD2 (6 bases). Trimming left V 3 bases short and J 6 bases short, with 15 bases between. CDR1 and CDR2 from the germline V gene are SGHAT and FQNNGV. The CDR3 sequence is 14 residues long. CDR3: CASSFGLGGAEQYF. For the CDR3, the DNA is TGTGCCAGCAGCTTTGGTTTGGGGGGTGCCGAGCAGTACTTC.

The chain has TRBV2 and TRBJ1-4; possible D gene TRBD1, 5 bases. V lost 1 base, J lost 11 bases, and 14 bases lay in between. CDR1 and CDR2 (germline): SNHLY, FYNNEI. The CDR3 length is 14 residues. CDR3 sequence reads: CASSEETGVWKLFF. The CDR3 region has the DNA TGTGCCAGCAGTGAAGAAACAGGCGTTTGGAAACTGTTTTTT. The variable domain in full, completed from reference TRBV2 and TRBJ1-4, reads EPEVTQTPSHQVTQMGQEVILRCVPISNHLYFYWYRQILGQKVEFLVSFYNNEISEKSEIFDDQFSVERPDGSNFTLKIRSTKLEDSAMYFCASSEETGVWKLFFGSGTQLSVL.

The chain carries TRBV7-2 and TRBJ2-1, with D perhaps matching TRBD2 (6 bases). The CDR3 contains 14 residues. Germline loops: CDR1 SGHTA, CDR2 FQGNSA. Trimming pared 3 bases from V and 8 bases from J, leaving 14 bases between. The CDR3 bases are TGTGCCAGCAGCTTTGGAGGGTCTAGCGATGAGCAGTTCTTC. It translates to CASSFGGSSDEQFF. The full variable domain, its missing parts supplied by reference TRBV7-2 and TRBJ2-1, is GAGVSQSPSNKVTEKGKDVELRCDPISGHTALYWYRQSLGQGLEFLIYFQGNSAPDKSGLPSDRFSAERTGGSVSTLTIQRTQQEDSAVYLCASSFGGSSDEQFFGPGTRLTVL.